The 4 T cell receptor beta chains below all came from one sample that was sequenced in a study of technical replicates of blood from a few donors. Sequencing used immunoSEQ multiplex PCR; TCRdb keeps in-frame clones, though not all of them. Of around 80,000 clones listed, 89% were seen once; the top ten hold about 0.41%. Sequenced: T cells isolated from PBMCs. These TCRs come from a human donor in good health.

The gene calls are TRBV9 and TRBJ2-3, with D possibly matching TRBD1 (5 bases). This CDR3 comprises 12 residues. The V gene lost 7 bases and the J gene lost 6 bases, with 12 bases spanning the gap. In germline, CDR1 is SGDLS, CDR2 YYNGEE. The CDR3 reads CASSLKGDTQYF. Written as DNA, the CDR3 is TGTGCCAGCTCCCTGAAGGGGGATACGCAGTATTTT.

The CDR3 loop is CASSSPRTASTDTQYF. DNA for the CDR3: TGTGCCAGCAGCTCACCGCGGACAGCTAGCACAGATACGCAGTATTTT. The rearrangement links TRBV11-3 to TRBJ2-3; D is possibly TRBD1 (6 bases). The CDR3 has 16 residues. The V end lost 4 bases, the J end lost 0 bases, and 14 bases lay between the germline ends. CDR1 and CDR2 from the germline V gene are SGHNT and YENEEA.

This clone came up once. The same CDR3 can be traced to other DNA sequences in this sample. This chain uses TRBV6-5 with TRBJ2-5; no firm D call. From germline, CDR1 is MNHEY and CDR2 SVGAGI. The CDR3 loop spans 11 amino acids. Between the trimmed V and J ends, which lost 6 bases and 4 bases, there was a span of 6 bases. Written as DNA, the CDR3 is TGTGCCAGCAGCCTTCGAGAGACCCAGTACTTC. It codes for CASSLRETQYF.

The chain joins TRBV29-1 to TRBJ2-2; 7 bases line up with TRBD2. The CDR3 has 14 residues. Germline CDR1 is SQVTM and CDR2 is ANQGSEA. V lost 4 bases and J lost 0; bases outside the gene matches: 2. CDR3 sequence reads: CSVGTRPNTGELFF. Written as DNA, the CDR3 is TGCAGCGTTGGGACTAGGCCGAACACCGGGGAGCTGTTTTTT.